These T cell receptor beta chains were read from a single sample in a study of cytomegalovirus exposure and HLA in healthy donors. Measured with immunoSEQ multiplex PCR; TCRdb has only the in-frame clones, and not every one. This sample has some 60,000 clones, with approximately 94% found just once. The specimen sequenced was PBMCs. These receptors were taken from a man between 18 and 35 years old in good health and CMV-seropositive. The CDR3 runs from the conserved cysteine through the conserved F or W. D genes are given only for firm matches. Rows may omit the clone size; those that give it use once, few, many or a size class.

V	J	D	size	CDR3	DNA
TRBV11-2	TRBJ2-7	NA	NA	CASSLPNYEQYF	TGTGCCAGCAGCTTGCCTAACTACGAGCAGTACTTC
TRBV6-1	TRBJ2-7	TRBD2	NA	CASSTSGGAYEQYF	TGTGCCAGCAGTACTAGCGGGGGAGCCTACGAGCAGTACTTC
TRBV25-1	TRBJ2-7	TRBD2	NA	CASSEYVTSGTNSYEQYF	TGTGCCAGCAGTGAATATGTGACTAGCGGAACGAACTCCTACGAGCAGTACTTC
TRBV6-5	TRBJ1-1	NA	NA	CASSPSRERRTQSFF	TGTGCTAGCAGCCCCTCCCGGGAGCGGCGCACTCAGTCTTTCTTT
TRBV10-1	TRBJ2-3	NA	NA	CASSDGLAALVDTQYF	TGCGCCAGCAGTGATGGTTTAGCGGCCCTAGTAGATACGCAGTATTTT
TRBV4-1	TRBJ2-2	TRBD1	NA	CASSQEKGALTGELFF	TGCGCCAGCAGCCAAGAAAAGGGGGCGCTTACCGGGGAGCTGTTTTTT
TRBV9	TRBJ1-1	TRBD1	NA	CASSPGQGSNTEAFF	TGTGCCAGCAGCCCCGGACAGGGATCGAACACTGAAGCTTTCTTT
TRBV6-5	TRBJ2-3	TRBD2	NA	CASSGERESTDTQYF	TGTGCCAGCAGCGGAGAGCGGGAGAGCACAGATACGCAGTATTTT
TRBV14	TRBJ1-2	TRBD1	NA	CASSQGQGYIYGYTF	TGTGCCAGCAGCCAAGGACAGGGGTATATCTATGGCTACACCTTC
TRBV9	TRBJ1-1	NA	NA	CASSAEDHTEAFF	TGTGCCAGCAGCGCGGAGGATCACACTGAAGCTTTCTTT
TRBV18	TRBJ2-7	NA	NA	CASSPRNRAREQYF	TGTGCCAGCTCACCACGGAACAGGGCGCGCGAGCAGTACTTC
TRBV6-1	TRBJ2-7	NA	NA	CASAPQQLYEQYF	TGTGCCAGCGCCCCGCAGCAACTATACGAGCAGTACTTC
TRBV29-1	TRBJ1-2	NA	NA	CSSGGWGYTF	TGCAGCTCGGGGGGCTGGGGCTACACCTTC
TRBV11-2	TRBJ2-1	NA	NA	CASSTYSGVPYNEQFF	TGTGCCAGCAGCACTTACTCGGGGGTACCGTACAATGAGCAGTTCTTC
TRBV29-1	TRBJ1-2	NA	NA	CSVEDPNRALGYTF	TGCAGCGTTGAAGATCCGAACAGGGCTCTGGGCTACACCTTC
TRBV7-8	TRBJ1-6	TRBD1	NA	CASSSAGQGFYNSPLHF	TGTGCCAGCAGTTCCGCGGGACAGGGGTTCTATAATTCACCCCTCCACTTT
TRBV11-3	TRBJ2-7	NA	NA	CASSIGPGDEQYF	TGTGCCAGCAGTATCGGTCCAGGGGACGAGCAGTACTTC
TRBV6-4	TRBJ1-1	NA	NA	CASRAGRGSTEAFF	TGTGCCAGCAGGGCGGGCCGGGGTTCCACTGAAGCTTTCTTT
TRBV2	TRBJ2-1	NA	NA	CASSEFGGASHNEQFF	TGTGCCAGCAGTGAGTTTGGGGGGGCGAGTCACAATGAGCAGTTCTTC
TRBV5-1	TRBJ2-3	TRBD2	NA	CASSFTSGLTDTQYF	TGCGCCAGCAGCTTTACTAGCGGACTCACAGATACGCAGTATTTT
TRBV7-9	TRBJ1-2	NA	NA	CASSPQEGPGYTF	TGTGCCAGCAGCCCCCAGGAGGGGCCGGGCTACACCTTC
TRBV6-5	TRBJ1-6	NA	once	CASSYSRGGRYSPLHF	TGTGCCAGCAGTTACTCGAGGGGGGGGCGATATTCACCCCTCCACTTT
TRBV7-2	TRBJ2-7	TRBD1	NA	CASSPGTGVDEQYF	TGTGCCAGCAGCCCGGGGACAGGGGTAGACGAGCAGTACTTC
TRBV28	TRBJ2-7	TRBD1	NA	CASKGSPGQGASYEQYF	TGTGCCAGCAAAGGGAGTCCGGGACAGGGGGCTTCCTACGAGCAGTACTTC